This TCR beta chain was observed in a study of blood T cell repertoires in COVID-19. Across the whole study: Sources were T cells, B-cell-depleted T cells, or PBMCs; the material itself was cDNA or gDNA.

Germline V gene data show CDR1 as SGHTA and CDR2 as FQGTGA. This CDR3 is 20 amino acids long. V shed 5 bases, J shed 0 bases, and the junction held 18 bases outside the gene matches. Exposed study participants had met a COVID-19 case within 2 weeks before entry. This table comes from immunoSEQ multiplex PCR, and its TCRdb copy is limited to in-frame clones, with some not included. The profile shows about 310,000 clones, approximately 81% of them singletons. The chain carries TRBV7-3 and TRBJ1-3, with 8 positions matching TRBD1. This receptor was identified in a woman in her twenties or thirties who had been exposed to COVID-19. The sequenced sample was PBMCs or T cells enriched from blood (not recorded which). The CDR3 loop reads CASSLMVWGQETDSGNTIYF. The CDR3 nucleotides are TGTGCCAGCAGCCTCATGGTCTGGGGACAGGAGACCGACTCTGGAAACACCATATATTTT.